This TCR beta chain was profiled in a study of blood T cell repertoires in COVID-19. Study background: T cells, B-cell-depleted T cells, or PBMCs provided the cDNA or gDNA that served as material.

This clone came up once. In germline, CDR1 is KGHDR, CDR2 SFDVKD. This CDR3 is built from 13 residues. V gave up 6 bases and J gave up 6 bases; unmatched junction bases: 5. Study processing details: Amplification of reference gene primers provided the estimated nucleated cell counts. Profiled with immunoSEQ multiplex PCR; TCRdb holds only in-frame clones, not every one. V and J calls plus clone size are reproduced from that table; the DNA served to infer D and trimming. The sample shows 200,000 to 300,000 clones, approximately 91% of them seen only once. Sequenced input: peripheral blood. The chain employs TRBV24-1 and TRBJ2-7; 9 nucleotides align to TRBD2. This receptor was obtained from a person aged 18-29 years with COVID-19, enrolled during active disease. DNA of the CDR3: TGTGCCACCAGTTGGCGGGAGGGCTCCGAGCAGTACTTC. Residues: CATSWREGSEQYF.